The 8 T cell receptor beta chains below were found in one sample sequenced in a study of CD8 T cells in ankylosing spondylitis. Points from the study as a whole: The study identified a TCR beta motif of roughly eight highly homologous variants that appeared characteristic of ankylosing spondylitis blood.

These TCRs' antigens remain unknown. TCRdb called the 5' RACE reads again in MiXCR, with one record for every CDR3 protein. The sample has approximately 550,000 distinct CDR3 sequences; roughly 13% are singletons. The source material was blood, either unsorted or a sorted T cell fraction (not recorded which). The receptors were gathered from a male donor with ankylosing spondylitis.

The sample holds many counts of this clonotype. The chain couples TRBV3-1 to TRBJ2-4; D is ambiguous. Trimming stripped 3 bases from V and 3 bases from J, with 12 bases between. Germline lookup yields CDR1 LGHDT and CDR2 YNNKEL (reference sequence). The CDR3 consists of 15 residues. CDR3 in amino acids: CASSQTPMGKNIQYF. The DNA for the CDR3 is TGTGCCAGCAGCCAGACCCCGATGGGCAAAAACATTCAGTACTTC. Using reference TRBV3-1 and TRBJ2-4 for the parts outside the CDR3, the full variable domain is DTAVSQTPKYLVTQMGNDKSIKCEQNLGHDTMYWYKQDSKKFLKIMFSYNNKELIINETVPNRFSPKSPDKAHLNLHINSLELGDSAVYFCASSQTPMGKNIQYFGAGTRLSVL.

The DNA for the CDR3 is TGCAGTGCTCGCAAGGGGACAGGGTTTCACTATGGCTACACCTTC. This translates into CSARKGTGFHYGYTF. V usage is TRBV20-1 and J usage is TRBJ1-2; 9 positions match TRBD1. Germline V CDR1 and CDR2: DFQATT, SNEGSKA (reference sequence). Losses at the gene ends were 5 bases for V and 3 bases for J; bases not matched to a gene: 10. The CDR3 sequence is 15 residues long.

In this sample, this clonotype turned up many times. V is TRBV6-1 and J is TRBJ1-5; tentative D call: TRBD1 (5 bases). Germline loops: CDR1 MNHNS, CDR2 SASEGT. V lost 4 bases to trimming and J lost 6 bases, with 22 bases between them. The CDR3 is 17 residues long. The CDR3 nucleotides are TGTGCCAGCAGTGCATCGCCGGGTGGGGGGATTGGTCAGCCCCAGCATTTT. This codes for CASSASPGGGIGQPQHF.

The chain has TRBV6-1 and TRBJ2-2; maybe TRBD2 (6 bases). Trimming pared 6 bases from V and 4 bases from J, leaving 12 bases between. The CDR3 totals 14 residues. Germline V gives CDR1 MNHNS, CDR2 SASEGT. Here the CDR3 DNA reads TGTGCCAGCAGACACGGGAGAAGCACCGGGGAGCTGTTTTTT. Protein product: CASRHGRSTGELFF.

This clonotype was observed a few times. The chain combines TRBV12-3 or TRBV12-4 with TRBJ1-4; 8 positions match TRBD1. The CDR3 sequence is 16 residues long. Germline trimming cut 3 bases from V and 7 bases from J; bases unmatched to any gene: 10. CDR3 sequence: CASSLGGTGWSEKLFF. The CDR3 region has the DNA TGTGCCAGCAGTTTGGGTGGGACAGGTTGGAGTGAAAAACTGTTTTTT.

This clonotype was recorded many times. The V gene is TRBV24-1, the J gene TRBJ2-2; a possible D gene is TRBD2 (7 bases). The CDR3 runs 16 residues. Germline CDR1 is KGHDR and CDR2 is SFDVKD. V lost 4 bases and J lost 8, with 19 bases in between. CDR3 sequence: CATSDPGGGSSGELFF. CDR3 DNA: TGTGCCACCAGTGACCCCGGCGGGGGCTCATCGGGGGAGCTGTTTTTT.

The chain couples TRBV6-2 or TRBV6-3 to TRBJ2-7; D may correspond to TRBD1 or TRBD2 (5 bases each). V was shortened by 6 bases and J by 0 bases, with 15 bases between the two germline ends. The CDR3 has 15 amino acids. Germline-derived CDR1 and CDR2 are MNHEY and SVGEGT. For the CDR3, the DNA is TGTGCCAGCAGCCTCCGGGGCTGGAGCTCCTACGAGCAGTACGTC. Protein: CASSLRGWSSYEQYV.

This clonotype was seen only once. The DNA of the CDR3 is TGCGCCAGCAGCTTGGTGCCACCACGACTAGCGGGAGGGCCCTCCGGGGAGCTGTTTTTT. As protein: CASSLVPPRLAGGPSGELFF. This chain links TRBV5-1 with TRBJ2-2, with 14 nucleotides matching TRBD2. This CDR3 comprises 20 residues. The junction had 13 bases not matched to a gene; V was cut back by 0 bases and J by 6 bases. Germline values: CDR1 SGHRS, CDR2 YFSETQ.